This is a list of T cell receptor beta chains from one sample in a study of blood T cell repertoires in COVID-19. Sequenced by immunoSEQ multiplex PCR; TCRdb stores in-frame clones only, minus some. The data contain around 230,000 clones, roughly 87% of them singletons. Sequencing used peripheral blood. These receptor sequences come from a man aged 55-75 years who had recovered from COVID-19. Both conserved end residues are part of each CDR3. A D gene is named only where the DNA matches it firmly. Some rows have no size entry. The others give once, few or many, or a class for an expanded clone.

v_gene,j_gene,abundance,d_gene,CDR3aa,CDR3nt
TRBV5-1,TRBJ2-1,-,-,CASSLLSTYNEQFF,TGCGCCAGCAGCTTGCTAAGCACTTACAATGAGCAGTTCTTC
TRBV2,TRBJ2-2,-,-,CASSTRGHTGELFF,TGTGCCAGCAGTACCCGGGGTCACACCGGGGAGCTGTTTTTT
TRBV10-2,TRBJ1-1,-,-,CASSGQENTEAFF,TGCGCCAGCAGTGGCCAGGAGAACACTGAAGCTTTCTTT
TRBV5-1,TRBJ2-1,-,TRBD2,CASSRGTSGYNEQFF,TGCGCCAGCAGCCGGGGGACTAGCGGGTACAATGAGCAGTTCTTC
TRBV2,TRBJ2-3,-,-,CASTLQGTSTDTQYF,TGTGCCAGCACACTACAGGGGACTAGCACAGATACGCAGTATTTT
TRBV13,TRBJ2-5,-,TRBD2,CASSPVLAGGPKTQYF,TGTGCCAGCAGCCCCGTACTAGCGGGGGGGCCAAAGACCCAGTACTTC
TRBV19,TRBJ2-7,-,TRBD1,CATRDRGRGEQYF,TGTGCCACCCGGGACAGGGGGCGCGGGGAGCAGTACTTC
TRBV13,TRBJ1-1,once,-,CASSKQGRGTEAFF,TGTGCCAGCAGCAAACAGGGTCGCGGCACTGAAGCTTTCTTT
TRBV18,TRBJ2-5,-,-,CASSPSPFRLGNQETQYF,TGTGCCAGCTCACCTAGCCCCTTCCGACTAGGGAACCAAGAGACCCAGTACTTC
TRBV5-4,TRBJ2-3,-,-,CASTPQGGGATDTQYF,TGTGCCAGCACCCCTCAGGGTGGGGGGGCGACAGATACGCAGTATTTT
TRBV7-9,TRBJ2-7,-,-,CASSLLAGAYEQYF,TGTGCCAGCAGCTTATTGGCAGGGGCCTACGAGCAGTACTTC
TRBV6-5,TRBJ1-1,-,-,CASSRKAGSEAFF,TGTGCCAGCAGTCGGAAAGCGGGGTCTGAAGCTTTCTTT
TRBV30,TRBJ1-1,-,-,CAWSGEGGGTEAFF,TGTGCCTGGAGTGGGGAGGGGGGTGGCACTGAAGCTTTCTTT
TRBV6-6,TRBJ1-2,few,TRBD1,CASSYSRDSSARGYTF,TGTGCCAGCAGTTACTCTAGGGACAGCTCTGCCCGTGGCTACACCTTC
TRBV9,TRBJ2-7,-,TRBD1,CASSVGDSPYEQYF,TGTGCCAGCAGCGTCGGGGACAGCCCCTACGAGCAGTACTTC
TRBV18,TRBJ2-5,-,TRBD2,CASSPLGGETQYF,TGTGCCAGCTCACCCCTGGGGGGGGAGACCCAGTACTTC
TRBV19,TRBJ2-3,-,-,CASSTPLTQTSTDTQYF,TGTGCCAGTAGTACCCCGCTAACCCAGACTAGCACAGATACGCAGTATTTT
TRBV19,TRBJ2-3,few,-,CASSIINGRVGTDTQYF,TGTGCCAGTAGTATAATTAACGGTCGCGTCGGCACAGATACGCAGTATTTT
TRBV6-5,TRBJ2-3,once,-,CASSLIAESTDTQYF,TGTGCCAGCAGTCTCATAGCGGAGAGCACAGATACGCAGTATTTT
TRBV5-1,TRBJ2-1,-,TRBD2,CASSQLAGGPIEQFF,TGCGCCAGCTCCCAACTAGCGGGGGGGCCTATTGAGCAGTTCTTC
TRBV9,TRBJ2-1,-,TRBD2,CASSVDVTSVQFF,TGTGCCAGCAGCGTAGATGTGACTAGCGTTCAGTTCTTC
TRBV24-1,TRBJ2-4,-,-,CATSATPENIQYF,TGTGCCACCAGTGCTACTCCGGAAAACATTCAGTACTTC
TRBV6-1,TRBJ1-2,many,-,CASSESSRRGYTF,TGTGCCAGCAGTGAATCTAGTAGAAGAGGCTACACCTTC
TRBV12-3/TRBV12-4,TRBJ2-3,once,-,CASTRGTDTQYF,TGTGCCAGCACCCGGGGCACAGATACGCAGTATTTT
TRBV9,TRBJ2-1,-,-,CASSVGGVSSYNEQFF,TGTGCCAGCAGCGTAGGGGGGGTGAGCTCCTACAATGAGCAGTTCTTC
TRBV5-1,TRBJ1-2,-,-,CASSFSRATYGYTF,TGCGCCAGCAGCTTTTCCAGGGCGACCTATGGCTACACCTTC
TRBV5-1,TRBJ2-1,-,TRBD2,CASSLRRGDSYNEQFF,TGCGCCAGCAGCTTGAGGCGGGGGGACTCCTACAATGAGCAGTTCTTC
TRBV28,TRBJ2-7,-,TRBD1,CASRRTGTTYEQYF,TGTGCCAGCAGGCGGACAGGGACCACCTACGAGCAGTACTTC